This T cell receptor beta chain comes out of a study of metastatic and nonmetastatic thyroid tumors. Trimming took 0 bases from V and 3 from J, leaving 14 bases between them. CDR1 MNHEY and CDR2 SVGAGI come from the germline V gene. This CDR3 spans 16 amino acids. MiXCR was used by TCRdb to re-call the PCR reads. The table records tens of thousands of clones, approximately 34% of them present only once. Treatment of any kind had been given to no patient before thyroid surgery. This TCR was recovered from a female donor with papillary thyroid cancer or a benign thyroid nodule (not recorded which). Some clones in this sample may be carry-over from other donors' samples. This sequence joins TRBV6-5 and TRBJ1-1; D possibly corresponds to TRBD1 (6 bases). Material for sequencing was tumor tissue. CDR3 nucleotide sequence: TGTGCCAGCAGTTACTCCCCTCGGACAGTTTACACTGAAGCTTTCTTT. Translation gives CASSYSPRTVYTEAFF.